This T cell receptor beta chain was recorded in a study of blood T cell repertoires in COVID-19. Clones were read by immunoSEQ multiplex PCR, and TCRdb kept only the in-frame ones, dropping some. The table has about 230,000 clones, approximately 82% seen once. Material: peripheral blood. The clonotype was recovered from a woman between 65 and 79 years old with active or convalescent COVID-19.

The CDR3 DNA reads as TGTGCCAGTAGTATAGATAGGAGAGAAGCTTTCTTT. This encodes CASSIDRREAFF. This sequence joins TRBV19 and TRBJ1-1, with D unclear. From germline, CDR1 is LNHDA and CDR2 SQIVND (reference sequence). This CDR3 has 12 residues. V lost 0 bases, J lost 8 bases, and 7 bases lay in between.